Below, 3 T cell receptor beta chains from the same sample are listed, as sequenced in a study of blood T cell repertoires in COVID-19. The table came from immunoSEQ multiplex PCR; TCRdb's copy has only in-frame clones and leaves some out. This sample carries over 300,000 clones, roughly 85% of them seen once, and the ten largest clones take roughly 7.8%. Material for sequencing was peripheral blood. The receptors derive from a human donor in a cohort sampled during active COVID-19.

At least ten counts were recorded for this clone. The sample holds other DNA sequences that translate to the same CDR3. The CDR3 here is CASSVVGTENTEAFF. The CDR3 DNA is TGTGCCAGCAGCGTAGTCGGGACAGAGAACACTGAAGCTTTCTTT. This chain joins TRBV9 and TRBJ1-1; TRBD1 agrees at 7 bases. CDR1 is SGDLS and CDR2 is YYNGEE in the germline V gene. V dropped 0 bases and J dropped 1; count of bases not matched to a gene: 3. The CDR3 is made up of 15 amino acids.

The V call is TRBV30, the J call TRBJ1-1; D is unclear. Trimming left V 5 bases short and J 3 bases short, with 13 bases between. The CDR3 is made up of 13 amino acids. CDR1 GTSNPN and CDR2 SVGIG come from the germline V gene (reference sequence). CDR3 in amino acids: CAWSEEVDTEAFF. In nucleotides, the CDR3 is TGTGCCTGGTCCGAGGAGGTTGACACTGAAGCTTTCTTT.

This chain uses TRBV6-5 with TRBJ2-7; 11 nucleotides align to TRBD1. The ends lost 6 bases at V and 7 bases at J; junction bases unmatched: 8. The CDR3 has 14 amino acids. The germline V gene encodes CDR1 MNHEY and CDR2 SVGAGI. Here the CDR3 DNA reads TGTGCCAGCAGATATGGACAGGGGGCTTTAGAGCAGTACTTC. This sequence encodes CASRYGQGALEQYF.